The following is a T cell receptor (beta chain) sequence with its context. The antigen remains undetermined. V lost 0 bases, J lost 5 bases, and 13 bases lay in between. This CDR3 spans 15 amino acids. Per germline, CDR1 SEHNR and CDR2 FQNEAQ (reference sequence). The data belong to a study of blood T cells in healthy people across ages. Study-level information: Per two T cells, about one barcoded beta molecule was captured through template switching. Study results and caveats: More naive CD4+ cells and higher diversity were found in long-lived than in aged donors.

PBMCs numbering at least 7 million were isolated per sample. For the second PCR, which ran for roughly 6 to 11 cycles, a sample-barcoded 5' primer and a J-beta primer mix were used. Every molecule of cDNA carried a tag from a template-switch adaptor with 12 random nucleotides. A single record per CDR3 protein comes from TCRdb applying MiXCR to the 5' RACE reads. The sample includes about a million distinct CDR3 sequences, around two fifths seen only once; the top ten take around 12%. The sample consisted of blood. The rearrangement joins TRBV7-9 to TRBJ1-1; possibly TRBD1 for D (5 bases). This sequence originates from a man between 18 and 29 years old in good health. The chain's CDR3 is CASSLAPRQMTEAFF. The CDR3 DNA is TGTGCCAGCAGCTTAGCGCCTCGACAGATGACTGAAGCTTTCTTT.